This T cell receptor (beta chain) was identified in a study of T cell changes during pregnancy in multiple sclerosis. This CDR3 has 14 residues. Germline V CDR1 and CDR2: MNHEY, SMNVEV (reference sequence). Deletions cut 5 bases from V and 4 bases from J, with 15 bases between. The data were produced by immunoSEQ multiplex PCR, yet TCRdb's version contains in-frame clones alone and is incomplete. The sample has about 40,000 clones, approximately 90% seen once. The gene calls are TRBV27 and TRBJ2-7, with D perhaps matching TRBD2 (5 bases). The TCR comes from a female donor with multiple sclerosis, enrolled in a pregnancy study. Sequenced material: CD4+ T cells from peripheral blood mononuclear cells, taken before pregnancy. DNA for the CDR3: TGTGCCAGCAGTACGAGCGGACTTTCGTACGAGCAGTACTTC. Amino acid sequence: CASSTSGLSYEQYF.